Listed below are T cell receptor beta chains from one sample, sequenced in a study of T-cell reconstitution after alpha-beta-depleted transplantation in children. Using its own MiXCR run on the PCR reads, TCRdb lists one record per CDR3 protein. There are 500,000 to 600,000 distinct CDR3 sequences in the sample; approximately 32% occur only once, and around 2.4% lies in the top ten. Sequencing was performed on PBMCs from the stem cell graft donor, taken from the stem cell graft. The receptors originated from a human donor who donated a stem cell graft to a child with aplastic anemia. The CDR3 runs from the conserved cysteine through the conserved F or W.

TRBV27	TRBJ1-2	CASSPGGVRTGNYGYTF
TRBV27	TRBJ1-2	CASTLRQGITYGYTF
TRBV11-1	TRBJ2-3	CASSLEVVGSWRTDTQYF
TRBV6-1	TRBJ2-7	CASSTDRGPYEQYF
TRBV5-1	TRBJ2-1	CASSLGPNPSYNEQFF
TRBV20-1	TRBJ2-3	CSAREREAGTDTQYF
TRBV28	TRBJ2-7	CASSLFGTSNYEQYF
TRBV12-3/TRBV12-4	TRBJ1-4	CASSFTRTRNEKLFF
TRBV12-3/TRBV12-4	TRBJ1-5	CASCLEHGIPYSNQPQHF
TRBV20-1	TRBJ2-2	CSSPGGGGLTGELFF
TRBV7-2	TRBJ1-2	CASSPQNSYGYTF
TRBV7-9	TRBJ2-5	CASSPAGDGTQYF
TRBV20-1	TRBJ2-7	CSARGQDSYEQYF
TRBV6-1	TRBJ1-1	CASSPQQGPEAFF
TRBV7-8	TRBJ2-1	CASSLDVAGGRSYNEQFF
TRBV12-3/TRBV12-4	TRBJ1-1	CASSPRPAGQGEVDTEAFF
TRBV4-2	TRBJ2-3	CASSQDLGTSGTSRTDTQYF
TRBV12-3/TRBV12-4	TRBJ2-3	CASSGLAGYTQYF
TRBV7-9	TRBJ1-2	CASSLRSQGLSGYTF
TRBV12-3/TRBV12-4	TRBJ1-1	CASSRSDQTGSGAFF
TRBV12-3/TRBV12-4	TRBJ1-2	CASSFGGGNKFSYTF
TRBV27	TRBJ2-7	CASSTIAGGQDEQYF
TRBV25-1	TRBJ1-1	CASRRQGSFTEAFF
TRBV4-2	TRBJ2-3	CASSPGPENYADTQYF
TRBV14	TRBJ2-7	CASSQAGESYEQYF
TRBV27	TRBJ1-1	CASSLANGWNTEAFF
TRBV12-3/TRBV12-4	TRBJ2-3	CASSLGTGTTDTQYF
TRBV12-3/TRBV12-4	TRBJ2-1	CASSSPGQEYNEQFF
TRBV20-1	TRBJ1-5	CSAQRGPQNDPQHF
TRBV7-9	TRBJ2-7	CASSLGREVPREQYF
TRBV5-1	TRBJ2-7	CASSLAGGQGYEQYF
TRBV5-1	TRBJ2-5	CASSFPPDSSQETQYF
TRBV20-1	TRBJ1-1	CSARDRMVRTEAFF
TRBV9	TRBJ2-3	CASSVGTGGSDTQYF
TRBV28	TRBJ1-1	CASSLFSRADVMEAFF
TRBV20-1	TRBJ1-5	CSAVRDRGRLSNQPQHF
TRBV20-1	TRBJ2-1	CSARSVAGTLWNEQFF
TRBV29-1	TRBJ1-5	CSATTGSIGQPQHF
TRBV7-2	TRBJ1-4	CASSWGGYGEKLFF
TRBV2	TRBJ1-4	CASSEGGATTNEKLFF
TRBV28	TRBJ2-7	CASRIGVAYEQYF
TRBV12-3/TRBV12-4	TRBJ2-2	CASRHVGTGENTGELFF
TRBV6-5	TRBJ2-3	CASSYGGATSSTDTQYF
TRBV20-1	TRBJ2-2	CSASVNRATGELFF
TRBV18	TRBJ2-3	CASSPPNTDTQYF
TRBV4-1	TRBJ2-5	CASSQDLRGGREETQYF
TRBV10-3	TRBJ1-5	CAISPGPTSYLSNQPQHF
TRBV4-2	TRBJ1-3	CASSQDDPGNTIYF
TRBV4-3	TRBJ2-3	CASSRDQRGTSGSTDTQYF
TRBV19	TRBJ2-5	CASSQGVEETQYF
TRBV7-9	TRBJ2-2	CASRISGFGGELFF
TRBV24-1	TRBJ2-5	CATSDRRPETQYF
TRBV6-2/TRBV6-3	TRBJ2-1	CASTPGDEQFF
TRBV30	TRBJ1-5	CAWSVPGGQPQHF
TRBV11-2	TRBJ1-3	CASRSGVSSGNTIYF
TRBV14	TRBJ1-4	CASSQDRVGQGRKLFF
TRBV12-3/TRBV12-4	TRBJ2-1	CAGTQGGEQFF